This T cell receptor (beta chain) is drawn from a study of beta chain features in type 1 diabetes. Across the whole study: Analysis included around 110,000,000 sorted cells drawn from all samples. Study-level results: Sequencing the cDNA could make cells with high TCR expression show up more than they should. A pattern of fewer insertions and more deletions at VDJ junctions was seen in type 1 diabetes patients. People with Type 1 diabetes carried modestly yet significantly shorter TCRB CDR3s in all four CD4+ subsets.

Expressed TCRB transcripts were sequenced because the entire RNA isolate underwent reverse transcription. Profiled with immunoSEQ multiplex PCR; TCRdb holds only in-frame clones, not every one. This table has 50,000 or so clones, under 55% appearing once. In its sample, this clone was seen a few times. Its cognate antigen is unknown. The TCR sequence derives from a man younger than 45 with type 1 diabetes. Material for sequencing was Tregs from blood.

The CDR3 reads CASSPSENSPLHF. The CDR3 nucleotides are TGTGCCAGCTCACCATCGGAGAATTCACCCCTCCACTTT. The rearrangement links TRBV18 to TRBJ1-6; D is uncertain. Germline assignment: CDR1 KGHSH and CDR2 LQKENI. This CDR3 contains 13 residues. V lost 2 bases and J 7 bases, leaving 6 bases between the germline ends. The complete variable domain, with remaining parts taken from reference TRBV18 and TRBJ1-6, reads NAGVMQNPRHLVRRRGQEARLRCSPMKGHSHVYWYRQLPEEGLKFMVYLQKENIIDESGMPKERFSAEFPKEGPSILRIQQVVRGDSAAYFCASSPSENSPLHFGNGTRLTVT.